This T cell receptor beta chain was documented in a study of T cells in Graves' hyperthyroidism and ophthalmopathy. Study results and limitations: The blood repertoire included most of the expanded thyroid clonotypes above 0.001. A model built on 13 V-J features separated ophthalmopathy from stable hyperthyroidism. Ophthalmopathy prediction by the model preceded onset by a median about 6 months.

Researchers amplified the TCR beta CDR3 regions from RNA transcripts. An initial round of RT-PCR targeting the TCR CDR3 relied on the HTBI primer set. TCRdb re-called the multiplex PCR reads with MiXCR, one entry per CDR3 protein. Of roughly 500,000 distinct CDR3 sequences in the sample, just over 45% were seen once. The study excluded patients with uncontrolled infection, other autoimmune disease, pregnancy or lactation. Comments on this clonotype: Its antigen is still unknown.

The V and J ends lost 8 bases and 2 bases, in that order; junction bases with no gene match: 4. The CDR3 loop spans 14 amino acids. Germline V CDR1 and CDR2: SGHTA, FQGNSA. The sequence was collected from an adult woman with Graves' disease, either hyperthyroidism or ophthalmopathy (not recorded which). The V gene is TRBV7-2, the J gene TRBJ1-1; 11 bases map to TRBD1. The sequencing sample was made of peripheral blood or thyroid tissue (not recorded which). The CDR3 loop is CASRGQGGNTEAFF. In nucleotides, the CDR3 is TGTGCCAGCCGGGGACAGGGGGGAAACACTGAAGCTTTCTTT.